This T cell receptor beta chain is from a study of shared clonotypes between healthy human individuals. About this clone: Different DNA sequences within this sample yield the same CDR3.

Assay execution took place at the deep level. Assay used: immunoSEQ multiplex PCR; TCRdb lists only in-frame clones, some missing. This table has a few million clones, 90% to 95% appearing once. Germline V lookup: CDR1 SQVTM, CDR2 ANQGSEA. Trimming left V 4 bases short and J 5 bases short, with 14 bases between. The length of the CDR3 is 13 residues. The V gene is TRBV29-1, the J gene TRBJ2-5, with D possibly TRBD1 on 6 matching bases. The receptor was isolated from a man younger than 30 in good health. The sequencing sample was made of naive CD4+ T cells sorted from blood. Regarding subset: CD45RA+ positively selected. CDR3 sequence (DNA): TGCAGCGTTGGACCTGGGGGCGGGGAGACCCAGTACTTC. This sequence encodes CSVGPGGGETQYF.